The next 10 T cell receptor beta chains were all read from a single sample in a study of human T cells and chemical hapten exposure. One entry per CDR3 protein, called by TCRdb with MiXCR from the RACE reads. The data show under 110,000 distinct CDR3 sequences, more than 10% seen once. Noted time point: pre-sensitization, week 0. This sample's treatment: therapeutic diphenylcyclopropenone sensitization with weekly scalp DPC. Material: whole blood, obtained in connection with sensitization to the hapten diphenylcyclopropenone (DPC). These receptors all come from a woman in her forties or fifties with alopecia areata. Some clones in this sample may be carry-over from other donors' samples.

The chain combines TRBV28 with TRBJ1-1, with unresolved D. Germline CDR1 and CDR2: MDHEN and SYDVKM. The CDR3 covers 10 residues. V dropped 6 bases and J dropped 10 bases, with 9 bases sitting between them. DNA for the CDR3: TGTGCCAGCAGCGGGGAAGTAGCTTTCTTT. It translates to CASSGEVAFF.

The sample holds many counts of this clonotype. The rearrangement links TRBV7-6 to TRBJ1-4; TRBD1 is a possible D gene (6 bases). This CDR3 is 14 amino acids long. Germline V lookup: CDR1 SGHVS, CDR2 FNYEAQ. Deletions cut 3 bases from V and 5 bases from J, with 10 bases between. The CDR3 sequence: CASSLGQDNEKLFF. CDR3 nucleotides: TGTGCCAGCAGCTTGGGACAAGACAATGAAAAACTGTTTTTT.

This clonotype was seen repeatedly, ten times or more. The CDR3 loop is CASSPLAGEFKEQYF. The CDR3 DNA reads TGTGCCAGCAGCCCCCTGGCGGGGGAGTTTAAAGAGCAGTACTTC. This chain links TRBV4-2 with TRBJ2-7, with 7 bases that match TRBD2. The CDR3 runs to 15 residues. V lost 4 bases to trimming and J lost 7 bases; unmatched junction nucleotides: 13. The germline CDR1 and CDR2 sequences are LGHNA and YNFKEQ.

The DNA for the CDR3 is TGCGCCAGCAGCTTGGGAGACGACAGGGCAGGGGAAAAACTGTTTTTT. It codes for CASSLGDDRAGEKLFF. The chain uses TRBV5-1 and TRBJ1-4; 7 bases fit TRBD1. Germline V CDR1 and CDR2: SGHRS, YFSETQ. With 0 bases clipped from V and 8 bases from J, the junction kept 10 bases outside the gene matches. This CDR3 comprises 16 residues. The full variable domain, with the rest looked up from reference TRBV5-1 and TRBJ1-4, is KAGVTQTPRYLIKTRGQQVTLSCSPISGHRSVSWYQQTPGQGLQFLFEYFSETQRNKGNFPGRFSGRQFSNSRSEMNVSTLELGDSALYLCASSLGDDRAGEKLFFGSGTQLSVL.

Only a few counts were recorded for this clonotype. The V gene is TRBV5-1, the J gene TRBJ2-5; a possible D gene is TRBD2 (6 bases). The CDR3 is made up of 17 amino acids. V was clipped by 3 bases and J by 0 bases, with 18 bases between them. The germline V gene encodes CDR1 SGHRS and CDR2 YFSETQ. The CDR3 coding sequence is TGCGCCAGCAGCTCCCGTCCCTCGGAGGGGCACCAAGAGACCCAGTACTTC. This translates into CASSSRPSEGHQETQYF.

This clonotype was detected a few times. In nucleotides, the CDR3 is TGTGCCAGCAGTTATAGGGGAGATACGCAGTATTTT. Protein: CASSYRGDTQYF. This chain joins TRBV28 and TRBJ2-3; a weak D match, TRBD1 (5 bases). Per germline, CDR1 MDHEN and CDR2 SYDVKM. Trimming stripped 4 bases from V and 5 bases from J, with 7 bases between. The CDR3 is made up of 12 amino acids.

V gene TRBV18 combines with J gene TRBJ1-2; a weak D match, TRBD1 (6 bases). This CDR3 contains 14 residues. From germline, CDR1 is KGHSH and CDR2 LQKENI. Trimming stripped 2 bases from V and 3 bases from J, with 10 bases between. The CDR3 spells CASSPKTGDYGYTF. CDR3 DNA sequence: TGTGCCAGCTCACCAAAGACAGGCGACTATGGCTACACCTTC.

This clonotype turned up a few times. The chain recombines TRBV7-6 with TRBJ1-3; TRBD1 matches at 7 bases. The CDR3 covers 16 residues. V lost 5 bases and J lost 0; bases outside the gene matches: 7. Germline V gene data show CDR1 as SGHVS and CDR2 as FNYEAQ. CDR3 bases: TGTGCCAGCAGCGAACAACAGGGGCTCTCTGGAAACACCATATATTTT. Translating it yields CASSEQQGLSGNTIYF.

This chain joins TRBV7-2 and TRBJ2-3; 11 positions agree with TRBD2. Germline trimming cut 1 base from V and 2 bases from J; bases unmatched to any gene: 5. From germline, CDR1 is SGHTA and CDR2 FQGNSA. CDR3 size: 17 residues. The CDR3 here is CASSLEGLAALTDTQYF. The CDR3 coding sequence is TGTGCCAGCAGCTTAGAGGGACTAGCGGCTCTCACAGATACGCAGTATTTT.

This clonotype was seen a few times. This rearrangement joins TRBV5-1 to TRBJ2-3; D not certain. The CDR3 consists of 12 residues. The ends were cut back, 2 bases at V and 5 bases at J, with 6 bases in the middle. Germline CDR1 SGHRS, CDR2 YFSETQ. DNA for the CDR3: TGCGCCAGCAGCTTTGAAATAGATACGCAGTATTTT. Translating gives CASSFEIDTQYF.